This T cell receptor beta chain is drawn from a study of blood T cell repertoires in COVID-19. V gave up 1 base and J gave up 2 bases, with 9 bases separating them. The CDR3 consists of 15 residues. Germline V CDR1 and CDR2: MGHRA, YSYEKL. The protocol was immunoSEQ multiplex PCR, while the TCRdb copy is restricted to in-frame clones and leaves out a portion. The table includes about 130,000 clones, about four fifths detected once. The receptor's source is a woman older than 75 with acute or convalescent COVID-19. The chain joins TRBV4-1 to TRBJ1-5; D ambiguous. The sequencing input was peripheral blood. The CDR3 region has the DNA TGCGCCAGCAGCCAAGTTATGGCTGGCAATCAGCCCCAGCATTTT. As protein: CASSQVMAGNQPQHF.